These 22 T cell receptor beta chains came from one sample sequenced in a study of chemoradiotherapy in HPV16-positive cancers. Some clones are missing from TCRdb's copy, which holds only in-frame ones; the method was immunoSEQ multiplex PCR. The table has about 12,000 clones, roughly 89% seen once. The source material was blood, sampled from a patient who underwent chemoradiotherapy. These TCRs come from a human donor with HPV-associated anogenital cancer.

The rearrangement uses TRBV7-9 and TRBJ1-3; 11 bases line up with TRBD1. The germline V gene encodes CDR1 SEHNR and CDR2 FQNEAQ (reference sequence). The V and J ends lost 4 bases and 4 bases, in that order; junction bases with no gene match: 6. The CDR3 totals 16 residues. CDR3 nucleotides: TGTGCCAGCAGCTACCCGGGACAGGGGGTCGGAAACACCATATATTTT. Protein product: CASSYPGQGVGNTIYF.

The chain recombines TRBV4-3 with TRBJ1-4, with D possibly matching TRBD1 (5 bases). CDR1 is LGHNA and CDR2 is YSLEER in the germline V gene. Between the trimmed V and J ends, which lost 0 bases and 10 bases, there was a span of 9 bases. The CDR3 loop spans 13 amino acids. The CDR3, as DNA: TGCGCCAGCAGCCAAGAACCGGGGGGAAAACTGTTTTTT. Translation: CASSQEPGGKLFF.

This chain links TRBV18 with TRBJ1-2; TRBD1 agrees at 12 bases. V was pared by 2 bases and J by 8 bases, with 12 bases of the junction left unmatched. Per germline, CDR1 KGHSH and CDR2 LQKENI. The CDR3 is 17 residues long. The DNA for the CDR3 is TGTGCCAGCTCACCAAACGTACTCGGGACAGGGGGCTTGGGCTACACCTTC. Translation gives CASSPNVLGTGGLGYTF.

The chain carries TRBV7-9 and TRBJ2-2; the D gene is possibly TRBD1 (6 bases). The CDR3 contains 15 residues. Germline V gene sequence: CDR1 SEHNR, CDR2 FQNEAQ (reference sequence). V was cut by 5 bases and J by 0 bases, with 10 bases left in between. Here the CDR3 DNA reads TGTGCCAGCAGCCCCCGGACAGCGAACACCGGGGAGCTGTTTTTT. Residues: CASSPRTANTGELFF.

The gene calls are TRBV19 and TRBJ1-5, with a weak D call TRBD1 (6 bases). The CDR3 runs 15 residues. The ends were cut back, 2 bases at V and 4 bases at J, with 12 bases in the middle. Germline V gene sequence: CDR1 LNHDA, CDR2 SQIVND (reference sequence). DNA of the CDR3: TGTGCCAGTAGTATATTTTCGGGGGCTAATCAGCCCCAGCATTTT. It codes for CASSIFSGANQPQHF.

The chain joins TRBV28 to TRBJ2-5; possible D gene TRBD2, 6 bases. Per the germline V gene, CDR1 is MDHEN and CDR2 is SYDVKM. Trimming stripped 8 bases from V and 0 bases from J, with 13 bases between. CDR3 length: 14 residues. This CDR3 is CASGASVYQETQYF. For the CDR3, the DNA is TGTGCCAGCGGGGCTAGCGTGTACCAAGAGACCCAGTACTTC. The variable domain in full, with the rest retrieved from reference TRBV28 and TRBJ2-5, is DVKVTQSSRYLVKRTGEKVFLECVQDMDHENMFWYRQDPGLGLRLIYFSYDVKMKEKGDIPEGYSVSREKKERFSLILESASTNQTSMYLCASGASVYQETQYFGPGTRLLVL.

The rearrangement uses TRBV6-1 and TRBJ2-7, with no clear D. The germline V gene encodes CDR1 MNHNS and CDR2 SASEGT. Trimming took off 10 bases at V and 1 base at J, with 14 bases between the two ends. This CDR3 spans 13 amino acids. The CDR3 DNA sequence: TGTGCCACACACGCCGGCACGTCCTACGAGCAGTACTTC. Its translation is CATHAGTSYEQYF.

The rearrangement joins TRBV5-8 to TRBJ1-4; no definite D call. The CDR3 spans 15 residues. Germline CDR1 and CDR2: SGHTS and YDEGEE. Deletions cut 4 bases from V and 5 bases from J, with 15 bases between. CDR3 coding DNA: TGTGCCAGCAGCGACGGGCGGCCGGCGAATGAAAAACTGTTTTTT. Translation: CASSDGRPANEKLFF.

The genes are TRBV12-5 and TRBJ2-5; 9 bases agree with TRBD2. Germline V gene sequence: CDR1 LGHNT, CDR2 FRNRAP. The CDR3 totals 14 residues. The trim removed 6 bases at V and 4 bases at J, leaving 6 bases unmatched. CDR3: CASGLAGVGETQYF. CDR3 in DNA: TGTGCTAGTGGGTTAGCGGGAGTGGGAGAGACCCAGTACTTC.

This rearrangement joins TRBV29-1 to TRBJ1-5; D may be TRBD1 (6 bases). V was pared by 4 bases and J by 10 bases, with 17 bases between. There are 13 residues in the CDR3. Germline V gene lookup returns CDR1 SQVTM and CDR2 ANQGSEA. The CDR3 protein is CSVGQTGPGPQHF. DNA of the CDR3: TGCAGCGTTGGCCAGACAGGACCGGGTCCCCAGCATTTT.

The rearrangement uses TRBV6-6 and TRBJ1-1; TRBD1 is a possible D gene (6 bases). The CDR3 has 14 residues. V lost 4 bases to trimming and J lost 0 bases, with 9 bases between them. Germline CDR1 reads MNHNY; CDR2 reads SVGAGI (reference sequence). The CDR3, as DNA: TGTGCCAGCAGTTGGGGACACCTGAACACTGAAGCTTTCTTT. This sequence encodes CASSWGHLNTEAFF.

This rearrangement joins TRBV2 to TRBJ1-1, with unresolved D. CDR3 length: 13 amino acids. Germline V lookup: CDR1 SNHLY, CDR2 FYNNEI. With 9 bases removed from V and 0 bases from J, the gap between germline ends came to 11 bases. The CDR3 bases are TGTGCCAGTTTGTTGGGGATGAACACTGAAGCTTTCTTT. Translation: CASLLGMNTEAFF.

J is TRBJ2-3 and V is TRBV7-3; D gene unclear. The CDR3 spans 12 residues. V gave up 4 bases and J gave up 6 bases, with 8 bases separating them. Per the germline V gene, CDR1 is SGHTA and CDR2 is FQGTGA. CDR3 bases: TGTGCCAGCAGCTCGATCGGGGATACGCAGTATTTT. As protein: CASSSIGDTQYF.

A remark on this clone: A junction end diverges from the germline sequence, so it may reflect a read error. The J gene is TRBJ2-4, the V gene TRBV7-9; D is ambiguous. This CDR3 is 14 amino acids long. Germline CDR1 SEHNR, CDR2 FQNEAQ (reference sequence). The CDR3 nucleotides are TGTGCCAGCAACTTAAGTCCGGTGAATTCCATTCAGTACTTC. As protein: CASNLSPVNSIQYF. Complete variable domain (other parts from reference TRBV7-9 and TRBJ2-4): DTGVSQNPRHKITKRGQNVTFRCDPISEHNRLYWYRQTLGQGPEFLTYFQNEAQLEKSRLLSDRFSAERPKGSFSTLEIQRTEQGDSAMYLCASNLSPVNSIQYFGAGTRLSVL.

CDR3 nucleotides: TGTGCAACCGGGACAGCGTCCTTATTCGAGACCCAGTACTTC. Protein: CATGTASLFETQYF. The gene calls are TRBV19 and TRBJ2-5; 7 nucleotides align to TRBD1. The CDR3 sequence is 14 residues long. Germline lookup yields CDR1 LNHDA and CDR2 SQIVND (reference sequence).

The chain links TRBV19 to TRBJ2-3; TRBD1 might be the D (6 bases). The CDR3 loop spans 14 amino acids. Trimming cost V 5 bases and J 1 base, with 10 bases left between them. Per the germline V gene, CDR1 is LNHDA and CDR2 is SQIVND (reference sequence). The DNA for the CDR3 is TGTGCCAGTAGTGTGGGGGCGGGCACAGATACGCAGTATTTT. It is translated as CASSVGAGTDTQYF.

The rearrangement joins TRBV27 to TRBJ1-2, with 9 positions matching TRBD1. CDR1 and CDR2 from the germline V gene are MNHEY and SMNVEV (reference sequence). The CDR3 runs to 15 residues. Trimming took 6 bases from V and 3 from J; bases not matched to a gene: 8. CDR3 bases: TGTGCCAGCAGCCGGGACAGGGAATCGGACTATGGCTACACCTTC. This gives the protein CASSRDRESDYGYTF.

The genes are TRBV4-1 and TRBJ2-6; unclear D gene. From germline, CDR1 is MGHRA and CDR2 YSYEKL. The CDR3 runs to 17 residues. With 1 base removed from V and 5 bases from J, the gap between germline ends came to 15 bases. The CDR3 DNA reads as TGCGCCAGCAGCCAAGGTGTCGGGCGTTTTAGGGCCAACGTCCTGACTTTC. Translated, it gives CASSQGVGRFRANVLTF.

This chain joins TRBV7-3 and TRBJ2-1; 9 nucleotides match TRBD2. CDR3 length: 14 residues. The V gene end was trimmed by 6 bases and the J gene end by 7 bases; junction bases not matched to a gene: 7. The germline V gene has CDR1 SGHTA and CDR2 FQGTGA. CDR3 nucleotide sequence: TGTGCCAGCAGTTCTAGTAGCGGGAGTAATGAGCAGTTCTTC. Translating gives CASSSSSGSNEQFF.

The chain combines TRBV5-6 with TRBJ2-4; TRBD2 agrees at 9 bases. The V and J ends lost 4 bases and 4 bases, in that order; junction bases with no gene match: 6. The CDR3 consists of 15 residues. Germline lookup yields CDR1 SGHDT and CDR2 YYEEEE. The CDR3 region has the DNA TGTGCCAGCAGCCTATTAGCGGGAGATAAAAACATTCAGTACTTC. Amino acid sequence: CASSLLAGDKNIQYF.

V usage is TRBV18 and J usage is TRBJ1-1; 8 bases match TRBD1. The length of the CDR3 is 14 residues. The germline gives CDR1 KGHSH, CDR2 LQKENI. The ends lost 5 bases at V and 1 base at J; junction bases unmatched: 3. CDR3 sequence reads: CASSGQGSNTEAFF. The CDR3 bases are TGTGCCAGCTCAGGACAGGGTTCGAACACTGAAGCTTTCTTT.

The rearrangement uses TRBV27 and TRBJ2-6; D possibly matches TRBD1 or TRBD2 (6 bases each). The germline CDR1 and CDR2 sequences are MNHEY and SMNVEV (reference sequence). This CDR3 region has 17 residues. Trimming cost V 2 bases and J 4 bases, with 15 bases left between them. The CDR3, as DNA: TGTGCCAGCAGTTTAGAGAGTTGGGGGGCGGGGGCCAACGTCCTGACTTTC. Its translation is CASSLESWGAGANVLTF. Full variable domain (missing parts from reference TRBV27 and TRBJ2-6): EAQVTQNPRYLITVTGKKLTVTCSQNMNHEYMSWYRQDPGLGLRQIYYSMNVEVTDKGDVPEGYKVSRKEKRNFPLILESPSPNQTSLYFCASSLESWGAGANVLTFGAGSRLTVL.